This T cell receptor beta chain was identified in a study of T cells in localized non-small cell lung cancer. Whole-study findings and limits: It remains possible that heterogeneity exists, since only one tumor region was sequenced. Clonality of T cells reached its maximum in uninvolved adjacent lung, surpassing tumor. Median approximately 58 top-100 tumor clones were shared with paired adjacent lung. Overall survival was longer when the density of T cells in the blood was higher.

The repertoire was sequenced with immunoSEQ multiplex PCR; TCRdb's copy has only in-frame clones and lacks some. Among about 10,000 clones listed, around 90% were seen once. This CDR3 has 13 amino acids. Germline V gene lookup returns CDR1 SNHLY and CDR2 FYNNEI. Trimming removed 6 bases from V and 2 bases from J, with 10 bases in between. With respect to this clone: Antigen: not known.

This rearrangement joins TRBV2 to TRBJ1-1; D uncertain. The input for sequencing was peripheral blood, taken before any cancer treatment. This clonotype was obtained from a male donor aged 60 or older with stage III squamous cell lung carcinoma. The CDR3 bases are TGTGCCAGCAGGGGAAGAGCCAACACTGAAGCTTTCTTT. It yields the protein CASRGRANTEAFF.